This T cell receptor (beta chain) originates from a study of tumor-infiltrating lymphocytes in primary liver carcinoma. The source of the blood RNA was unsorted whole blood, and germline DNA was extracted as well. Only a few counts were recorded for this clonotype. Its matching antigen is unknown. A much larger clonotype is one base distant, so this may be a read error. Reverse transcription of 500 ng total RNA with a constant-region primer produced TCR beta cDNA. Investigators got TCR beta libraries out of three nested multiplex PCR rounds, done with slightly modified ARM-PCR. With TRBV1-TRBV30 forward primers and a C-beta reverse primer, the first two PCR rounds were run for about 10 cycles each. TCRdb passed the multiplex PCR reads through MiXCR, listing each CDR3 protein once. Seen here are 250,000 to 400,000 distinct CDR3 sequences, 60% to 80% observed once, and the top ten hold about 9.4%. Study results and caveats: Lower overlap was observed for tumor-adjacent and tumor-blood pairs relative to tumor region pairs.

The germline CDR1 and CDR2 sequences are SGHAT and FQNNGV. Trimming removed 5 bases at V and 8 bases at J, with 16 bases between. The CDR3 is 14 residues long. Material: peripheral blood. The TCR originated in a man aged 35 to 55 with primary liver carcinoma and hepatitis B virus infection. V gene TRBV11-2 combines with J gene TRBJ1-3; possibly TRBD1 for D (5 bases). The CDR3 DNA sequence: TGTGCCAGCAGCGGGGCCCACCGGAGGGACACCATATATTTT. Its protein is CASSGAHRRDTIYF.